The sequence of this T cell receptor (beta chain) was determined in a study of cytomegalovirus exposure and HLA in healthy donors. With regard to this clone: The antigen remains unidentified.

Findings of the study overall: Researchers reported that a few CMV-associated chains were confirmed in vitro as CMV antigen-specific. The study assumed roughly uniform donor sequencing depth for presence/absence analyses. The study flagged about 150 TCR beta chains as cytomegalovirus-associated.

The PCR had 60 Vbeta and 13 Jbeta primers. Here immunoSEQ multiplex PCR was the method, and the copy in TCRdb shows in-frame clones only, minus some. The sample contains some 170,000 clones, over 80% of which appear only once. V was cut by 1 base and J by 4 bases, with 13 bases left in between. The V gene's germline CDR1 is MDHEN and CDR2 SYDVKM. The CDR3 has 15 amino acids. The specimen was PBMCs. The rearrangement joins TRBV28 to TRBJ2-5; no clear D gene. This sequence was found in a girl aged 5-17 years in good health and CMV-seropositive. This CDR3 reads CASSLSGPGAETQYF. The CDR3 region has the DNA TGTGCCAGCAGTTTATCGGGTCCTGGAGCAGAGACCCAGTACTTC.